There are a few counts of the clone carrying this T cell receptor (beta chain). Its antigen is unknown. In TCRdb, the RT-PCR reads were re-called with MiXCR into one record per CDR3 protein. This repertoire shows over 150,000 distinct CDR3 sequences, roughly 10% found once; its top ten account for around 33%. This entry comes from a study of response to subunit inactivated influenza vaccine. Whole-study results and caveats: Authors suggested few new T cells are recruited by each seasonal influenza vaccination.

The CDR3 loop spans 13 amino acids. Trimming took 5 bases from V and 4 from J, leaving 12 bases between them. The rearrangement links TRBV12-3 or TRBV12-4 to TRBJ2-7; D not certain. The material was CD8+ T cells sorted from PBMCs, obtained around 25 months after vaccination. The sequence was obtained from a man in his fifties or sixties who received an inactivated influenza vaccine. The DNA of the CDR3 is TGTGCCAGCAGTACCCCGACTGGATACGAGCAGTACTTC. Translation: CASSTPTGYEQYF.